This note documents a single T cell receptor (beta chain) sequence. This table comes from immunoSEQ multiplex PCR, and its TCRdb copy is limited to in-frame clones, with some not included. The repertoire holds around 130,000 clones, with about nine tenths as singletons. The CDR3 is 13 residues long. Between the trimmed V and J ends, which lost 9 bases and 3 bases, there was a span of 12 bases. The germline V gene has CDR1 LNHDA and CDR2 SQIVND (reference sequence). This entry belongs to a study of T cell responses to AZD1222 COVID-19 vaccine. The gene calls are TRBV19 and TRBJ1-3; TRBD1 is a possible D gene (6 bases). The sequence derives from an adult in good health. Specimen: peripheral blood, collected on day 0 of AZD1222 vaccination. The CDR3 DNA follows: TGTGCCAGAAGACAGGTCATTGGAAACACCATATATTTT. The encoded protein is CARRQVIGNTIYF.